The T cell receptor beta chain under discussion was sequenced for a study of somatic mutations in cytotoxic T cells in rheumatoid arthritis. TCRdb's table, derived via immunoSEQ multiplex PCR, lists solely in-frame clones and lacks some. The sample contains tens of thousands of clones, around 80% of which appear only once. Germline V gene sequence: CDR1 PRHDT, CDR2 FYEKMQ (reference sequence). CDR3 size: 17 residues. Losses at the gene ends were 6 bases for V and 4 bases for J; bases not matched to a gene: 13. Sequencing input: CD8+ T cells sorted from blood. V is TRBV13 and J is TRBJ2-1; 9 bases agree with TRBD2. The clonotype was recovered from a man aged 35-49 years in good health. CDR3 DNA: TGTGCCAGCAGAAGATTTATAGCGGGAGTTCAATACAATGAGCAGTTCTTC. Encoded protein: CASRRFIAGVQYNEQFF.